The source of this TCR beta chain is a study of shared clonotypes between healthy human individuals. Remarks on this clone: The same CDR3 arises from other DNA sequences in this sample as well.

An assay was performed, and its level was deep. Libraries were prepared by immunoSEQ multiplex PCR; TCRdb keeps only in-frame clonotypes and omits some of them. The table shows around 2.5 million clones, with 90% to 95% occurring only once. Germline CDR1 is LNHDA and CDR2 is SQIVND (reference sequence). V was trimmed by 3 bases and J by 2 bases, leaving 1 base between them. The CDR3 covers 11 residues. The specimen sequenced was naive CD4+ T cells from PBMCs. The subset is: CD45RA+ positively selected. The chain links TRBV19 to TRBJ1-2; D is uncertain. This clonotype originated in a man younger than 30 in good health. Some clones in this sample may be carry-over from other donors' samples. The CDR3 protein is CASSINYGYTF. In DNA, the CDR3 is TGTGCCAGTAGTATCAACTATGGCTACACCTTC.